The present T cell receptor beta chain was sequenced within a study of cytomegalovirus exposure and HLA in healthy donors. Study-wide findings and caveats: Testing in vitro showed a few CMV-associated chains specific for CMV antigens.

Researchers ran the PCR with 60 Vbeta and 13 Jbeta primers. Using immunoSEQ multiplex PCR, the repertoire was profiled, and TCRdb retains in-frame clones only, with some absent. The data contain 150,000 to 200,000 clones, less than 90% of them singletons. As for this clone: Its antigen is unidentified.

The specimen was PBMCs. This clonotype was sampled from a man aged 25-40 years in good health and CMV-seronegative.

The CDR3 loop is CASSTHHGTSVYEQYF. The CDR3 nucleotides are TGTGCCAGCAGCACCCACCACGGGACTAGCGTATACGAGCAGTACTTC. The chain recombines TRBV7-8 with TRBJ2-7, with TRBD2 identical over 10 bases. CDR1 and CDR2 (germline): SGHVS, FQNEAQ. The CDR3 extends over 16 amino acids. J gave up 4 bases and V 5 bases, and 11 bases lay outside the gene matches.